This T cell receptor beta chain came from a study of blood T cell repertoires in COVID-19. The overall study: COVID-19 samples collected from the United States, Italy and Spain covered acute and convalescent phases. PBMCs, B-cell-depleted T cells, or T cells provided the cDNA or gDNA that made up the material.

Study processing details: Amplifying reference gene primers gave estimates of nucleated cell counts. Sequencing used immunoSEQ multiplex PCR; TCRdb keeps in-frame clones, though not all of them. V, J and clone size are those of that table, while D and trimming were read from the DNA. Among a few hundred thousand clones listed, 70% to 90% were seen once. V was cut by 0 bases and J by 1 base, with 15 bases left in between. Germline V gene sequence: CDR1 SGHNT, CDR2 YYREEE (reference sequence). The CDR3 totals 17 residues. Material for sequencing was peripheral blood. V is TRBV5-4 and J is TRBJ2-3, with a possible D match to TRBD1 (6 bases). The TCR originated in a woman in her forties or fifties with active or convalescent COVID-19. CDR3 DNA: TGTGCCAGCAGCTTGGTTGGGTGGGGGCTCGGCACAGATACGCAGTATTTT. Protein: CASSLVGWGLGTDTQYF. Full variable domain (missing parts from reference TRBV5-4 and TRBJ2-3): ETGVTQSPTHLIKTRGQQVTLRCSSQSGHNTVSWYQQALGQGPQFIFQYYREEENGRGNFPPRFSGLQFPNYSSELNVNALELDDSALYLCASSLVGWGLGTDTQYFGPGTRLTVL.